A selection of T cell receptor beta chains follows, all from one sample in a study of T cells in Graves' hyperthyroidism and ophthalmopathy. TCRdb re-derived calls from the multiplex PCR reads in MiXCR, one entry per CDR3 protein. This repertoire shows 300,000 or so distinct CDR3 sequences, over 20% found once; its top ten account for 50% to 65%. The sequencing input was blood. These receptors all come from a woman aged 45-65 years with Graves' hyperthyroidism. Both conserved end residues are part of each CDR3. A D gene is named only where the DNA matches it firmly. A row's size may be missing; if present it is once, few, many or a size class.

clone_size,j_call,cdr3_length,v_call,d_call,cdr3_aa,cdr3_nt
many,TRBJ2-1,13,TRBV3-1,TRBD2,CASSQGRGDEQFF,TGTGCCAGCAGCCAAGGTCGGGGGGATGAGCAGTTCTTC
many,TRBJ1-2,12,TRBV24-1,NA,CATSDLLYGYTF,TGTGCCACCAGTGATTTACTCTATGGCTACACCTTC
NA,TRBJ1-1,13,TRBV11-2,NA,CASSSKGWAEAFF,TGTGCCAGCAGCTCGAAAGGGTGGGCTGAAGCTTTCTTT
NA,TRBJ2-3,14,TRBV2,NA,CASKLRLSTDTQYF,TGTGCCAGCAAACTACGGTTAAGCACAGATACGCAGTATTTT
many,TRBJ2-7,14,TRBV20-1,NA,CSARDETYSYEQYF,TGCAGTGCTAGGGATGAGACTTACTCCTACGAGCAGTACTTC
NA,TRBJ2-1,12,TRBV24-1,NA,CATSDYNNEQFF,TGTGCCACCAGTGATTATAACAATGAGCAGTTCTTC
NA,TRBJ2-7,14,TRBV6-1,NA,CASSRRGPAYEQYF,TGTGCCAGCAGCCGACGCGGACCTGCCTACGAGCAGTACTTC
many,TRBJ2-3,16,TRBV27,NA,CASSLSDLGRTDTQYF,TGTGCCAGCAGTTTATCGGACCTGGGCCGCACAGATACGCAGTATTTT
NA,TRBJ2-1,15,TRBV6-1,NA,CASRDDWGAGNEQFF,TGTGCCAGCAGGGACGACTGGGGGGCCGGTAATGAGCAGTTCTTC
NA,TRBJ2-2,19,TRBV4-1,TRBD1,CASSQGDVDRGPNTGELFF,TGCGCCAGCAGCCAAGGGGACGTCGACAGGGGGCCGAACACCGGGGAGCTGTTTTTT
NA,TRBJ2-1,17,TRBV5-1,TRBD2,CASSLAGTSGMSDEQFF,TGCGCCAGCAGCTTGGCCGGGACTAGCGGGATGAGCGATGAGCAGTTCTTC
few,TRBJ1-1,13,TRBV29-1,TRBD1,CSAPGGANTEAFF,TGCAGCGCCCCAGGGGGCGCGAACACTGAAGCTTTCTTT
many,TRBJ2-1,16,TRBV7-9,NA,CASSFRDSQSYNEQFF,TGTGCCAGCAGCTTCCGGGACTCTCAGTCCTACAATGAGCAGTTCTTC
NA,TRBJ1-6,17,TRBV20-1,NA,CSARDLDILSYNSPLHF,TGCAGTGCTAGAGATCTAGATATCCTCTCCTATAATTCACCCCTCCACTTT
few,TRBJ2-7,15,TRBV11-3,NA,CASSIQAGTGYEQYF,TGTGCCAGCAGCATACAAGCGGGTACTGGGTACGAGCAGTACTTC
many,TRBJ1-2,13,TRBV28,NA,CANKRPGHYGYTF,TGTGCCAACAAACGTCCAGGGCACTATGGCTACACCTTC
NA,TRBJ2-3,15,TRBV27,TRBD2,CASGASGSTPDTQYF,TGTGCCAGCGGGGCTAGCGGGAGCACCCCAGATACGCAGTATTTT
NA,TRBJ1-2,13,TRBV10-3,TRBD1,CAITEGQNYGYTF,TGTGCCATCACGGAGGGACAGAACTATGGCTACACCTTC
many,TRBJ2-2,15,TRBV5-1,NA,CASSLVDGNTGELFF,TGCGCCAGCAGCTTGGTAGACGGCAACACCGGGGAGCTGTTTTTT
NA,TRBJ2-3,16,TRBV28,NA,CASSSRQEFPTDTQYF,TGTGCCAGCAGTTCAAGACAGGAGTTCCCCACAGATACGCAGTATTTT
NA,TRBJ2-1,15,TRBV30,TRBD2,CAWSLSGRSYNEQFF,TGTGCCTGGAGTTTAAGCGGGAGATCCTACAATGAGCAGTTCTTC
many,TRBJ2-3,13,TRBV12-3/TRBV12-4,NA,CASSLHTTDTQYF,TGTGCCAGCAGTTTACATACCACAGATACGCAGTATTTT
few,TRBJ2-7,13,TRBV20-1,TRBD1,CSAPDGQVYEQYF,TGCAGTGCTCCGGACGGACAGGTCTACGAGCAGTACTTC